The 9 T cell receptor beta chains below come from one sample, sequenced in a study of radiation and T cells in renal cell carcinoma. The time point is: baseline pretreatment blood. Stated treatment: 15 Gy SBRT to primary tumor, nephrectomy 4 weeks later. Repertoires were generated with immunoSEQ multiplex PCR, while TCRdb's copy carries only in-frame clones and drops some. The repertoire holds more than 140,000 clones, over 65% seen once, with under 30% in the top ten. Sequenced material: blood, taken from a patient whose treatment included radiotherapy and nephrectomy. These TCRs come from a woman in her forties or fifties with renal cell carcinoma.

The chain uses TRBV19 and TRBJ1-1, with 8 bases identical to TRBD1. The trim removed 10 bases at V and 5 bases at J, leaving 9 bases unmatched. Germline V gene data show CDR1 as LNHDA and CDR2 as SQIVND (reference sequence). The CDR3 has 13 residues. CDR3 in amino acids: CATDDRGNTEAFF. DNA of the CDR3: TGTGCCACCGATGACAGGGGTAATACTGAAGCTTTCTTT. Full variable domain (rest looked up from reference TRBV19 and TRBJ1-1): DGGITQSPKYLFRKEGQNVTLSCEQNLNHDAMYWYRQDPGQGLRLIYYSQIVNDFQKGDIAEGYSVSREKKESFPLTVTSAQKNPTAFYLCATDDRGNTEAFFGQGTRLTVV.

The chain employs TRBV18 and TRBJ2-1; TRBD2 matches at 10 bases. CDR1 and CDR2 from the germline V gene are KGHSH and LQKENI. The length of the CDR3 is 14 residues. The V segment lost 6 bases and the J segment 7 bases; nucleotides outside the gene matches: 6. CDR3 sequence reads: CASSTSGIGNEQFF. The DNA of the CDR3 is TGTGCCAGCTCTACTAGCGGGATCGGTAATGAGCAGTTCTTC.

The chain carries TRBV5-4 and TRBJ2-3, with 9 bases fitting TRBD2. This CDR3 spans 16 amino acids. Germline V gene data show CDR1 as SGHNT and CDR2 as YYREEE (reference sequence). The ends lost 1 base at V and 4 bases at J; junction bases unmatched: 7. Here the CDR3 reads CASSLIGGGASDTQYF. The CDR3 nucleotides read TGTGCCAGCAGCTTGATAGGCGGGGGGGCCTCAGATACGCAGTATTTT.

This clone was detected only a few times. The chain has TRBV5-1 and TRBJ2-1, with TRBD1 matching over 10 bases. CDR1 and CDR2 from the germline V gene are SGHRS and YFSETQ. CDR3 length: 16 residues. V lost 4 bases and J lost 6; bases outside the gene matches: 10. CDR3 in amino acids: CASSLTGTGAANEQFF. Here the CDR3 DNA reads TGCGCCAGCAGCCTTACCGGGACAGGGGCGGCCAATGAGCAGTTCTTC.

The CDR3 is CASSHPWGESYGYTF. In DNA, the CDR3 is TGTGCCAGTAGTCATCCCTGGGGGGAAAGCTATGGCTACACCTTC. The rearrangement joins TRBV19 to TRBJ1-2, with a possible D match to TRBD1 (5 bases). V lost 5 bases and J lost 4, with 17 bases in between. The CDR3 loop spans 15 amino acids. Germline-derived CDR1 and CDR2 are LNHDA and SQIVND (reference sequence).

The genes are TRBV5-4 and TRBJ1-6, with 10 bases fitting TRBD1. CDR1 SGHNT and CDR2 YYREEE come from the germline V gene (reference sequence). The trim removed 4 bases at V and 1 base at J, leaving 2 bases unmatched. The CDR3 has 16 residues. The CDR3 DNA reads as TGTGCCAGCAGCCCGGACAGGGGGTCCTATAATTCACCCCTCCACTTT. It codes for CASSPDRGSYNSPLHF.

This clone was counted a single time. Here the CDR3 DNA reads TGCGCCAGCAGCCAAGAGGACAGGGAGCAGTACTTC. It translates to CASSQEDREQYF. The chain uses TRBV4-3 and TRBJ2-7, with TRBD1 identical over 7 bases. V lost 0 bases, J lost 7 bases, and 0 bases stayed unmatched. Germline V gene sequence: CDR1 LGHNA, CDR2 YSLEER. There are 12 residues in the CDR3.

CDR3 nucleotides: TGTGCCAGCAGCCCCGGGACAGACTATCAGCCCCAGCATTTT. It encodes CASSPGTDYQPQHF. This chain connects TRBV6-1 to TRBJ1-5; 7 bases are a match to TRBD1. V lost 6 bases, J lost 5 bases, and 7 bases stayed unmatched. Germline V gives CDR1 MNHNS, CDR2 SASEGT. This CDR3 is 14 amino acids long.

The rearrangement links TRBV6-1 to TRBJ2-7; D is unclear. Germline lookup yields CDR1 MNHNS and CDR2 SASEGT. Between the trimmed V and J ends, which lost 8 bases and 0 bases, there was a span of 17 bases. This CDR3 has 15 amino acids. CDR3 sequence (DNA): TGTGCCAGCCCCAGGTCTGGCCGGAGCTCCTACGAGCAGTACTTC. Amino acid sequence: CASPRSGRSSYEQYF.